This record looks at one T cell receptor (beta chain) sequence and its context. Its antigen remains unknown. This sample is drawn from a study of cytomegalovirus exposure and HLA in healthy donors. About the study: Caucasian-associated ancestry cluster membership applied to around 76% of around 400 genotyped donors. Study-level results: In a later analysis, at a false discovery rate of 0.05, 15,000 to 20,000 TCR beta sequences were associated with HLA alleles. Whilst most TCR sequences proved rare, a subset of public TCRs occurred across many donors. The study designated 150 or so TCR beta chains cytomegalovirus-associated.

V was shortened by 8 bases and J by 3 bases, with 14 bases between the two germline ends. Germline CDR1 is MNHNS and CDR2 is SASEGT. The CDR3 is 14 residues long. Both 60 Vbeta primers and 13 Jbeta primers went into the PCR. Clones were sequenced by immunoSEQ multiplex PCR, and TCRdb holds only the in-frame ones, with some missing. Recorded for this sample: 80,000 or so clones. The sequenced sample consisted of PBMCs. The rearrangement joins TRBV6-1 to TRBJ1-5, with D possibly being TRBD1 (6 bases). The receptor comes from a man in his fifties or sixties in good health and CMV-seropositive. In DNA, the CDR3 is TGTGCCAGCTCGGAGGGGGGGAACAATCAGCCCCAGCATTTT. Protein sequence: CASSEGGNNQPQHF.